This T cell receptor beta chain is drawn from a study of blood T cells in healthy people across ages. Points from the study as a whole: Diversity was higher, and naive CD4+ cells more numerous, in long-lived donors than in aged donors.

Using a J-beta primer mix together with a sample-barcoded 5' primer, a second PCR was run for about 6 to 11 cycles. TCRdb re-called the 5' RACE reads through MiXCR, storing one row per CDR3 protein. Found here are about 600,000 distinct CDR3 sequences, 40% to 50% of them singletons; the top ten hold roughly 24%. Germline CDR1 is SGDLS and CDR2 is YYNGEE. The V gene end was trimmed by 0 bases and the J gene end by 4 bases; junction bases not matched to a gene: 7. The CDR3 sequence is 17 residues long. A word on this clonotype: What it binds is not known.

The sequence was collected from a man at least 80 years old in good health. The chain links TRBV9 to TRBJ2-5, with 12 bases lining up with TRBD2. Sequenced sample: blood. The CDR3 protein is CASSVEASGGAGETQYF. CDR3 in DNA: TGTGCCAGCAGCGTAGAGGCTAGCGGGGGGGCCGGAGAGACCCAGTACTTC.